Listed here are 7 T cell receptor beta chains from one sample, sequenced in a study of blood T cell repertoires in COVID-19. Assay: immunoSEQ multiplex PCR; the TCRdb copy retains only in-frame clones and omits some. The repertoire holds around 240,000 clones, with 90% to 95% as singletons. Material for sequencing was PBMCs or T cells enriched from blood (not recorded which). The receptors were gathered from a human donor in a cohort exposed to, infected with or recovered from COVID-19 (not recorded which). The donor label of this sample is uncertain.

The V and J genes are TRBV27 and TRBJ2-3; D ambiguous. V lost 6 bases, J lost 8 bases, and 12 bases lay in between. Germline CDR1 reads MNHEY; CDR2 reads SMNVEV (reference sequence). The CDR3 has 12 residues. CDR3 in DNA: TGTGCCAGCAGCCCCCTATCGGGTACGCAGTATTTT. Translation: CASSPLSGTQYF.

V and J are TRBV28 and TRBJ1-6; D unresolved. CDR1 is MDHEN, CDR2 SYDVKM, per germline. Trimming left V 5 bases short and J 13 bases short, with 18 bases between. The CDR3 is made up of 14 amino acids. DNA for the CDR3: TGTGCCAGCAGTCGAACCCAGGCCCCGGGGCCCCTCCACTTT. The encoded protein is CASSRTQAPGPLHF.

This clone was seen once. The rearrangement uses TRBV6-2 or TRBV6-3 and TRBJ2-2; maybe TRBD2 (6 bases). The V gene's germline CDR1 is MNHEY and CDR2 SVGEGT. V gave up 5 bases and J gave up 7 bases, with 11 bases separating them. The CDR3 runs to 13 residues. The CDR3 nucleotides are TGTGCCAGCAGTACCGGGCGGGGCGGGGAGCTGTTTTTT. Protein product: CASSTGRGGELFF.

J is TRBJ1-2 and V is TRBV18; 7 bases line up with TRBD1. This CDR3 region has 15 residues. Looked up from germline, CDR1 is KGHSH and CDR2 is LQKENI. The J segment lost 4 bases and the V segment lost 1 base, leaving 6 bases of the junction unmatched. CDR3 amino acids: CASSPLRDSLYGYTF. CDR3 nucleotide sequence: TGTGCCAGCTCACCACTACGGGACAGCCTCTATGGCTACACCTTC.

The V and J genes are TRBV5-4 and TRBJ2-2; possible D gene TRBD2, 5 bases. Germline assignment: CDR1 SGHNT and CDR2 YYREEE (reference sequence). The CDR3 is 18 residues long. Trimming took off 0 bases at V and 0 bases at J, with 15 bases between the two ends. The CDR3 coding sequence is TGTGCCAGCAGCTTGGTTAGAAGGTCGAGGGCGAACACCGGGGAGCTGTTTTTT. Its translation: CASSLVRRSRANTGELFF.

V is TRBV29-1 and J is TRBJ1-1, with D maybe TRBD1 (6 bases). The CDR3 covers 15 residues. V lost 4 bases to trimming and J lost 4 bases, with 19 bases between them. CDR1 and CDR2 from the germline V gene are SQVTM and ANQGSEA. CDR3 loop: CSVAKQGGDGTEAFF. The CDR3 bases are TGCAGCGTTGCCAAACAAGGGGGGGATGGCACTGAAGCTTTCTTT. The whole variable domain, filled in from reference TRBV29-1 and TRBJ1-1, reads SAVISQKPSRDICQRGTSLTIQCQVDSQVTMMFWYRQQPGQSLTLIATANQGSEATYESGFVIDKFPISRPNLTFSTLTVSNMSPEDSSIYLCSVAKQGGDGTEAFFGQGTRLTVV.

The chain employs TRBV5-1 and TRBJ1-5; D is perhaps TRBD1 (5 bases). The germline V gene has CDR1 SGHRS and CDR2 YFSETQ. V lost 4 bases, J lost 0 bases, and 8 bases lay in between. CDR3 length: 14 amino acids. Written as DNA, the CDR3 is TGCGCCAGCAGCCCGGGACTTAGCAATCAGCCCCAGCATTTT. Translating gives CASSPGLSNQPQHF.